This is a list of T cell receptor beta chains from one sample in a study of blood T cell repertoires in COVID-19. Produced via immunoSEQ multiplex PCR; TCRdb's table is partial and in-frame only. The table shows around 250,000 clones, with roughly 90% occurring only once. Sequencing input: peripheral blood. These receptors came from a woman in her twenties or thirties with active or convalescent COVID-19. The CDR3 runs from the conserved cysteine through the conserved F or W. A D gene is named only where the DNA matches it firmly. A row's size may be missing; if present it is once, few, many or a size class.

D gene: TRBD1; clone size: .; J gene: TRBJ1-5; V gene: TRBV29-1; CDR3 protein: CSVGQGNQPQHF; CDR3 DNA: TGCAGCGTCGGACAGGGAAATCAGCCCCAGCATTTT
D gene: .; clone size: .; J gene: TRBJ2-2; V gene: TRBV4-3; CDR3 protein: CASSQDFGNTGELFF; CDR3 DNA: TGCGCCAGCAGCCAAGATTTCGGGAACACCGGGGAGCTGTTTTTT
D gene: .; clone size: few; J gene: TRBJ2-4; V gene: TRBV20-1; CDR3 protein: CSASRGAGMDIQYF; CDR3 DNA: TGCAGTGCTAGTCGGGGGGCCGGAATGGACATTCAGTACTTC
D gene: .; clone size: .; J gene: TRBJ2-3; V gene: TRBV5-1; CDR3 protein: CASSLARSTDTQYF; CDR3 DNA: TGCGCCAGCAGCTTGGCCAGGTCGACAGATACGCAGTATTTT
D gene: TRBD2; clone size: .; J gene: TRBJ2-1; V gene: TRBV30; CDR3 protein: CAWSVRLAGDNEQFF; CDR3 DNA: TGTGCCTGGAGTGTACGACTAGCGGGCGACAATGAGCAGTTCTTC
D gene: TRBD2; clone size: .; J gene: TRBJ2-1; V gene: TRBV7-9; CDR3 protein: CASSGHRGGSYNEQFF; CDR3 DNA: TGTGCCAGCAGCGGGCACCGGGGGGGCTCCTACAATGAGCAGTTCTTC
D gene: TRBD1; clone size: .; J gene: TRBJ1-3; V gene: TRBV19; CDR3 protein: CASGDSDLSGNTIYF; CDR3 DNA: TGTGCCAGTGGGGACAGTGACCTCTCTGGAAACACCATATATTTT
D gene: .; clone size: .; J gene: TRBJ1-2; V gene: TRBV27; CDR3 protein: CASSLSSDGIYGYTF; CDR3 DNA: TGTGCCAGCAGCCTTTCATCCGACGGGATCTATGGCTACACCTTC
D gene: TRBD2; clone size: .; J gene: TRBJ2-5; V gene: TRBV29-1; CDR3 protein: CSSRGGSETQYF; CDR3 DNA: TGCAGCAGTCGGGGGGGTTCGGAGACCCAGTACTTC
D gene: TRBD1; clone size: .; J gene: TRBJ1-5; V gene: TRBV24-1; CDR3 protein: CATSDTGTADQPQHF; CDR3 DNA: TGTGCCACCAGTGACACCGGGACAGCCGATCAGCCCCAGCATTTT
D gene: .; clone size: .; J gene: TRBJ2-5; V gene: TRBV3-1/TRBV3-2; CDR3 protein: CASSFPRGGRGPHQETQYF; CDR3 DNA: TGTGCCAGCAGCTTCCCCAGAGGCGGGCGGGGGCCCCACCAAGAGACCCAGTACTTC
D gene: .; clone size: few; J gene: TRBJ1-2; V gene: TRBV18; CDR3 protein: CASHLREGGNYGYTF; CDR3 DNA: TGTGCCAGCCACCTAAGGGAGGGGGGTAACTATGGCTACACCTTC
D gene: TRBD1; clone size: .; J gene: TRBJ1-1; V gene: TRBV4-3; CDR3 protein: CASSQLNRGYTEAFF; CDR3 DNA: TGCGCCAGCAGCCAGCTGAACAGGGGTTACACTGAAGCTTTCTTT
D gene: .; clone size: .; J gene: TRBJ2-2; V gene: TRBV7-3; CDR3 protein: CASSLQGNTGELFF; CDR3 DNA: TGTGCCAGCAGCTTACAGGGGAACACCGGGGAGCTGTTTTTT
D gene: TRBD1; clone size: few; J gene: TRBJ2-7; V gene: TRBV3-1/TRBV3-2; CDR3 protein: CASSQEEGGAYEQYF; CDR3 DNA: TGTGCCAGCAGCCAAGAGGAAGGGGGCGCGTACGAGCAGTACTTC